The rows below give T cell receptor beta chains drawn from one sample of a study of shared clonotypes between healthy human individuals. The data were produced by immunoSEQ multiplex PCR, yet TCRdb's version contains in-frame clones alone and is incomplete. Of some 2.3 million clones listed, just over 90% are singletons. Sequences were obtained from naive CD4+ T cells from PBMCs. These receptors came from a man younger than 35 in good health. Some clones in this sample may be carry-over from other donors' samples. The conserved cysteine and the conserved F or W are not part of the CDR3 here. The D gene is left open where the match is weak. Clone size is given for some rows only: seen once, a few or many times, or a class if the clone is expanded.

V	D	J	size	CDR3
TRBV7-9	-	TRBJ1-2	-	ASRQDNYGYT
TRBV9	-	TRBJ2-5	-	ASSVGGEQGGQETQY
TRBV20-1	-	TRBJ2-7	once	SAIYYEQY
TRBV5-1	-	TRBJ1-4	-	ASRSEALSTNEKLF
TRBV5-1	TRBD1	TRBJ2-2	-	ASSRGPSNTGELF
TRBV28	TRBD2	TRBJ2-7	-	ASSLLAGEQY
TRBV20-1	-	TRBJ1-1	few	SARGGEAF
TRBV25-1	TRBD2	TRBJ2-5	-	ASSRAGGGGTQY
TRBV18	-	TRBJ2-2	-	ASSPGTGTGELF
TRBV7-2	-	TRBJ2-1	once	ASSTRPGLLNEQF
TRBV5-1	TRBD1	TRBJ2-7	-	ASSSTGGAYEQY
TRBV18	TRBD2	TRBJ2-5	-	ASSPLGGPSGRETQY
TRBV5-1	TRBD1	TRBJ1-4	once	ASSLGSWTGNEKLF
TRBV27	-	TRBJ1-5	-	ARRDRREPQH
TRBV4-3	TRBD2	TRBJ2-7	-	ASSQGTSDHYEQY
TRBV11-2	TRBD2	TRBJ2-5	-	ASSLGSREGETQY